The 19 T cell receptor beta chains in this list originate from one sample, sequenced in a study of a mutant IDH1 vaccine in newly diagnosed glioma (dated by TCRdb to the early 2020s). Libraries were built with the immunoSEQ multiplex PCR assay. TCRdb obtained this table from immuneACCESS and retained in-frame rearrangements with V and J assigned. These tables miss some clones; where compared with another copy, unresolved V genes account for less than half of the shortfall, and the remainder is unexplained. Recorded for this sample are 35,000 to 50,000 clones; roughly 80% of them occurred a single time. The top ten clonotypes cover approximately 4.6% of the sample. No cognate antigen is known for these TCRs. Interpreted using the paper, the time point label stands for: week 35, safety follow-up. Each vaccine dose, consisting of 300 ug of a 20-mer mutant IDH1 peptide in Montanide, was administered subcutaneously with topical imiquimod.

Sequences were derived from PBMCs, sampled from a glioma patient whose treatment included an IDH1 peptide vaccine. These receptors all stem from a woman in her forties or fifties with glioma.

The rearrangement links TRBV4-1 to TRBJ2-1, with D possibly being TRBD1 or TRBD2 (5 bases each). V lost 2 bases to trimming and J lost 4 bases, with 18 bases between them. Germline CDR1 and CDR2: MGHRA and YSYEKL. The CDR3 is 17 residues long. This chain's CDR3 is CASSQTESGPPYNEQFF. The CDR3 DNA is TGCGCCAGCAGCCAAACGGAATCGGGACCTCCATACAATGAGCAGTTCTTC.

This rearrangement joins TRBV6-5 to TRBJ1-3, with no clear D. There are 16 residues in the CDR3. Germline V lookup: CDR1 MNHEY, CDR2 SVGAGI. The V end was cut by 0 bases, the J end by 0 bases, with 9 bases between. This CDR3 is CASSYSTDHSGNTIYF. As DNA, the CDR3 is TGTGCCAGCAGTTACTCTACAGACCACTCTGGAAACACCATATATTTT.

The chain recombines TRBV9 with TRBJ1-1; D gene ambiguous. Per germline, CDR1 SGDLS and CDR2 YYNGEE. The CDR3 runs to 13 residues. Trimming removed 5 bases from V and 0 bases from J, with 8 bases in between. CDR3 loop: CASRSIMNTEAFF. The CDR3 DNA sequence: TGTGCCAGCAGAAGCATTATGAACACTGAAGCTTTCTTT.

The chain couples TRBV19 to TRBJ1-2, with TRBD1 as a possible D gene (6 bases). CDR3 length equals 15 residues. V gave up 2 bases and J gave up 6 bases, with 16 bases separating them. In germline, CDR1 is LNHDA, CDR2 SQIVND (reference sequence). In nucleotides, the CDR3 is TGTGCCAGTAGTATAAATAAGGACAGACGGAATGGCTACACCTTC. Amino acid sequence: CASSINKDRRNGYTF.

CDR3 sequence reads: CASSQDGGIGNQPQHF. The CDR3 DNA reads TGCGCCAGCAGCCAAGATGGGGGGATCGGCAATCAGCCCCAGCATTTT. The V gene is TRBV4-1, the J gene TRBJ1-5, with a tentative D call TRBD1 (5 bases). The CDR3 loop spans 16 amino acids. V shed 0 bases and J shed 2 bases, with 11 bases lying between them. The germline V gene has CDR1 MGHRA and CDR2 YSYEKL.

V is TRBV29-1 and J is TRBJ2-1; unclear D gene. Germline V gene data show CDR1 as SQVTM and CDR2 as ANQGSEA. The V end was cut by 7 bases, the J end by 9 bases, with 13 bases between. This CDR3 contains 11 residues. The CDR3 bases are TGCAGCGCTTTCACAGACGGTGAGCAGTTCTTC. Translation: CSAFTDGEQFF.

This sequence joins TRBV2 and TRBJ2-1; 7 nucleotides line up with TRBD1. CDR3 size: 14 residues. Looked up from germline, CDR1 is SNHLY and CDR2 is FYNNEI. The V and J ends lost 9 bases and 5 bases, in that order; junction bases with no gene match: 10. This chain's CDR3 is CARERGLNDNEQFF. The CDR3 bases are TGTGCCAGAGAGAGGGGGCTAAACGACAATGAGCAGTTCTTC.

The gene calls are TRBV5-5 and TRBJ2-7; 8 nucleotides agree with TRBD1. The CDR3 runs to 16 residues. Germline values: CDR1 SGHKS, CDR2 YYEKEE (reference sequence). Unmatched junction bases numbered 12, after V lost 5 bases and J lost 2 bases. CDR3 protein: CASSNLRGQATYEQYF. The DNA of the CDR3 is TGTGCCAGCAGTAACCTCCGGGGACAGGCGACCTACGAGCAGTACTTC.

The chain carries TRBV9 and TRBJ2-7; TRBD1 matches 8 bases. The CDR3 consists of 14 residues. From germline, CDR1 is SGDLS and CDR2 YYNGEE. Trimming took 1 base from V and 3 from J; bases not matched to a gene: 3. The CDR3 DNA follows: TGTGCCAGCAGCGTAACGGACAGGGTCTACGAGCAGTACTTC. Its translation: CASSVTDRVYEQYF.

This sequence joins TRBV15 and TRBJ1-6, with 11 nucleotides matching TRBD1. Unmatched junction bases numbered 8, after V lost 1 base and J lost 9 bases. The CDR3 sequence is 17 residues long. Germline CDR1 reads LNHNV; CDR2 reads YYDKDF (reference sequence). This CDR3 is CATSRGPGQGVSSPLHF. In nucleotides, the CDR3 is TGTGCCACCAGCAGAGGCCCGGGACAGGGGGTCTCTTCACCCCTCCACTTT.

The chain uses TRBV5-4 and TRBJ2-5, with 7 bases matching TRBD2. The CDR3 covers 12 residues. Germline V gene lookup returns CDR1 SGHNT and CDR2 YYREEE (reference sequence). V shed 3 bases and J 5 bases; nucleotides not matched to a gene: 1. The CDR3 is CASSWGGETQYF. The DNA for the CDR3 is TGTGCCAGCAGCTGGGGGGGGGAGACCCAGTACTTC. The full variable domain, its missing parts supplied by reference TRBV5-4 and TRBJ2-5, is ETGVTQSPTHLIKTRGQQVTLRCSSQSGHNTVSWYQQALGQGPQFIFQYYREEENGRGNFPPRFSGLQFPNYSSELNVNALELDDSALYLCASSWGGETQYFGPGTRLLVL.

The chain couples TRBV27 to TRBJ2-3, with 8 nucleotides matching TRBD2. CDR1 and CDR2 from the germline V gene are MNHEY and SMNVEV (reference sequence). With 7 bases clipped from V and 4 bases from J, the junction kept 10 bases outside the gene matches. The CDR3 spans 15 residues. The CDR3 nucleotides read TGTGCCAGCACCCCTCCAGCGGGGGCCGCAGATACGCAGTATTTT. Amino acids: CASTPPAGAADTQYF.

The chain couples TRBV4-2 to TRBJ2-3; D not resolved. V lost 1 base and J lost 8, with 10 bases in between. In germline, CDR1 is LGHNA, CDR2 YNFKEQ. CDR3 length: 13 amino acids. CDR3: CASSQGGVGTQYF. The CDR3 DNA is TGTGCCAGCAGCCAAGGAGGAGTCGGTACGCAGTATTTT.

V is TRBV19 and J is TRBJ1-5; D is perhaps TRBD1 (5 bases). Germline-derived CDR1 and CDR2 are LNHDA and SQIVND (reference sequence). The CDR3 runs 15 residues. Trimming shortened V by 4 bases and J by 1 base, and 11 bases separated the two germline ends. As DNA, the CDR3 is TGTGCCAGTAGTAATGGGGGAGGGAGCAATCAGCCCCAGCATTTT. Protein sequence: CASSNGGGSNQPQHF.

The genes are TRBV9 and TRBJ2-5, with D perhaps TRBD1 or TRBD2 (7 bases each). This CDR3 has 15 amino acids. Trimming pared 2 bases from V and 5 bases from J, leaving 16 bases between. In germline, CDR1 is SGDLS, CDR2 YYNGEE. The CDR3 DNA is TGTGCCAGCAGCGTTCAGGGGGGGCTCGGGGAGACCCAGTACTTC. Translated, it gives CASSVQGGLGETQYF.

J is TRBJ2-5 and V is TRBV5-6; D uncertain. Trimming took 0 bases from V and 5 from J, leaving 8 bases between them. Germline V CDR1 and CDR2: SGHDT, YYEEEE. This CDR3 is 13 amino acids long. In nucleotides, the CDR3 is TGTGCCAGCAGCTTGGTTGTTCAGGAGACCCAGTACTTC. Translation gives CASSLVVQETQYF.

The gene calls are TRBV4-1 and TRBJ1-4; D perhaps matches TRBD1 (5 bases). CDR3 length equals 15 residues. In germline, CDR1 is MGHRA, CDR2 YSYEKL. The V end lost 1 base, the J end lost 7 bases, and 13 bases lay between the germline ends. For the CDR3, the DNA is TGCGCCAGCAGCCAAGTCCCAAGGGGACGTGAAAAACTGTTTTTT. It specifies CASSQVPRGREKLFF.

The CDR3 nucleotides are TGTGCCAGCAGCCCCAGTGCAACTAATGAAAAACTGTTTTTT. It codes for CASSPSATNEKLFF. This rearrangement joins TRBV11-3 to TRBJ1-4, with D unclear. Trimming stripped 5 bases from V and 0 bases from J, with 7 bases between. Germline values: CDR1 SGHNT, CDR2 YENEEA. This CDR3 region has 14 residues.

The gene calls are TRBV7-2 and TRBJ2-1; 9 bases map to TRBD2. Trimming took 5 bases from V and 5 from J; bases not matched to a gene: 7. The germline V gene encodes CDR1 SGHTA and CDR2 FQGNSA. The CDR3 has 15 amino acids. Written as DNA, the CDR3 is TGTGCCAGCAGCGGAAAGCGGGGGGCTAACAATGAGCAGTTCTTC. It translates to CASSGKRGANNEQFF.